The 18 T cell receptor beta chains below were found in one sample sequenced in a study of molecular identifiers for immune sequencing clone quantification. One entry per CDR3 protein results from TCRdb running MiXCR on the PCR reads. The sample has approximately 550,000 distinct CDR3 sequences, about a fifth seen once. Material: naive CD8+ T cells from blood, with Jurkat cell RNA spiked in. Noted subset: FACS-sorted CD8+CD4-CCR7+CD45RA+ naive T cells. Receptor source: a human donor in good health. Some libraries in this study had Jurkat cell RNA spiked in.

This clonotype was seen at least ten times. The rearrangement joins TRBV29-1 to TRBJ2-1; perhaps TRBD1 as D (6 bases). The CDR3 is made up of 14 amino acids. Trimming took off 8 bases at V and 9 bases at J, with 23 bases between the two ends. The germline V gene has CDR1 SQVTM and CDR2 ANQGSEA. The CDR3 nucleotides are TGCAGCCCAGGAGGTCCGGCGGAAGGGGGTGAGCAGTTCTTC. Amino acids: CSPGGPAEGGEQFF.

This clonotype was observed at least ten times. This chain uses TRBV4-1 with TRBJ2-5; a weak D match, TRBD1 (6 bases). Deletions cut 1 base from V and 5 bases from J, with 11 bases between. CDR3 length: 14 residues. Germline lookup yields CDR1 MGHRA and CDR2 YSYEKL. This CDR3 reads CASSQGRGAETQYF. In nucleotides, the CDR3 is TGCGCCAGCAGCCAAGGCAGGGGTGCTGAGACCCAGTACTTC.

The chain combines TRBV20-1 with TRBJ1-2; no firm D call. Trimming left V 3 bases short and J 3 bases short, with 20 bases between. The CDR3 sequence is 16 residues long. Germline V gene sequence: CDR1 DFQATT, CDR2 SNEGSKA (reference sequence). CDR3 amino acids: CSARETREQLYYGYTF. CDR3 bases: TGCAGTGCTAGGGAAACAAGGGAACAGCTCTACTATGGCTACACCTTC.

The chain couples TRBV30 to TRBJ1-1; 11 nucleotides match TRBD1. J lost 0 bases, V lost 4 bases, and 7 bases had no gene match. This CDR3 region has 16 residues. Germline V lookup: CDR1 GTSNPN, CDR2 SVGIG (reference sequence). The CDR3: CAWKDRGLPMNTEAFF. The CDR3 bases are TGTGCCTGGAAGGACAGGGGGCTTCCCATGAACACTGAAGCTTTCTTT.

This clonotype was counted between two and nine times. The V gene is TRBV2, the J gene TRBJ2-2; 9 bases agree with TRBD2. J was trimmed by 4 bases and V by 2 bases; bases with no gene match: 5. This CDR3 has 16 amino acids. Germline CDR1 SNHLY, CDR2 FYNNEI. The CDR3 sequence: CASSELAGEGTGELFF. CDR3 coding DNA: TGTGCCAGCAGTGAATTAGCGGGAGAAGGCACCGGGGAGCTGTTTTTT.

This clonotype was seen many times. This chain connects TRBV5-1 to TRBJ1-6; D gene uncertain. Trimming pared 4 bases from V and 8 bases from J, leaving 16 bases between. CDR1 SGHRS and CDR2 YFSETQ come from the germline V gene. The CDR3 contains 15 residues. The CDR3 sequence is CASSPAGEFYSPLHF. CDR3 nucleotide sequence: TGCGCCAGCAGCCCCGCCGGGGAGTTCTATTCACCCCTCCACTTT.

This clonotype has more than one count but fewer than ten. The CDR3 spells CASSRPRRSNQPQHF. The CDR3 bases are TGTGCCAGCAGCAGGCCCAGGAGGAGCAATCAGCCCCAGCATTTT. V usage is TRBV21-1 and J usage is TRBJ1-5. TRBV21-1 is classified as a pseudogene. CDR3 length: 15 amino acids.

At least ten counts were recorded for this clonotype. The rearrangement joins TRBV7-9 to TRBJ2-7, with 7 bases aligning to TRBD2. From germline, CDR1 is SEHNR and CDR2 FQNEAQ (reference sequence). The CDR3 sequence is 14 residues long. Trimming at V came to 5 bases and at J to 2 bases, leaving 6 bases not matched to a gene. CDR3 sequence (DNA): TGTGCCAGCAGCGGGCTAGCGGAAACCTACGAGCAGTACTTC. Its protein is CASSGLAETYEQYF.

This clonotype was seen more than once but under ten times. The rearrangement uses TRBV30 and TRBJ2-1; 8 bases map to TRBD2. Germline loops: CDR1 GTSNPN, CDR2 SVGIG (reference sequence). The CDR3 length is 14 residues. With 4 bases clipped from V and 4 bases from J, the junction kept 6 bases outside the gene matches. CDR3 amino acids: CAWNLAGLYNEQFF. In nucleotides, the CDR3 is TGTGCCTGGAACCTAGCGGGTTTATACAATGAGCAGTTCTTC.

This clonotype came up a few times. This sequence joins TRBV9 and TRBJ2-3; 7 nucleotides line up with TRBD2. CDR3 length: 17 residues. V lost 4 bases to trimming and J lost 2 bases; unmatched junction nucleotides: 13. Germline V gene sequence: CDR1 SGDLS, CDR2 YYNGEE. The CDR3 region has the DNA TGTGCCAGCAGCCCCGGGGCCTTGGCGGGAGTCACAGATACGCAGTATTTT. It specifies CASSPGALAGVTDTQYF.

The DNA for the CDR3 is TGTGCCAGCAGCTCGAATCACGCGACAGGAGGAAGCACAGATACGCAGTATTTT. Translated, it gives CASSSNHATGGSTDTQYF. The chain uses TRBV7-9 and TRBJ2-3; tentatively, D is TRBD1 (6 bases). The ends were cut back, 4 bases at V and 0 bases at J, with 20 bases in the middle. The CDR3 totals 18 residues. Germline lookup yields CDR1 SEHNR and CDR2 FQNEAQ (reference sequence).

This clonotype was recorded at least ten times. The junction and the germline gene differ at one end; a read error may be behind it. The gene calls are TRBV7-9 and TRBJ2-6; D is ambiguous. The CDR3 is 16 residues long. Germline V CDR1 and CDR2: SEHNR, FQNEAQ (reference sequence). CDR3 region: CASSVAKKSGANVLTF. In DNA, the CDR3 is TGTGCCAGCAGCGTAGCCAAAAAATCTGGGGCCAACGTCCTGACTTTC.

In this sample, this clonotype turned up many times. This chain links TRBV7-6 with TRBJ2-7; 9 positions match TRBD1. Germline V gene sequence: CDR1 SGHVS, CDR2 FNYEAQ. The CDR3 is made up of 15 amino acids. With V trimmed by 4 bases and J by 1 base, 5 bases remained unmatched. The CDR3 loop is CASSSRDRDSYEQYF. CDR3 sequence (DNA): TGTGCCAGCAGCTCCCGGGACAGGGATTCCTACGAGCAGTACTTC.

The table lists this clonotype with a few counts. The chain is built from TRBV30 and TRBJ1-1; D is possibly TRBD1 (6 bases). From germline, CDR1 is GTSNPN and CDR2 SVGIG (reference sequence). CDR3 length: 13 amino acids. Between the trimmed V and J ends, which lost 1 base and 9 bases, there was a span of 15 bases. This CDR3 is CAWSGVTGTQAFF. The CDR3 DNA is TGTGCCTGGAGTGGTGTAACAGGGACGCAAGCTTTCTTT.

In this sample, this clonotype turned up many times. The chain couples TRBV6-2 or TRBV6-3 to TRBJ2-1, with 8 bases aligning to TRBD2. V lost 6 bases and J lost 10; bases outside the gene matches: 14. Per the germline V gene, CDR1 is MNHEY and CDR2 is SVGEGT. This CDR3 has 15 amino acids. CDR3 nucleotide sequence: TGTGCCAGCAGGCCGGGACTAGTCCTTTTTGGGGAGCAGTTCTTC. Encoded protein: CASRPGLVLFGEQFF.

This clonotype was recorded many times. V usage is TRBV24-1 and J usage is TRBJ2-4; either TRBD1 or TRBD2 may fit D (5 bases each). The CDR3 is 16 amino acids. Germline CDR1 is KGHDR and CDR2 is SFDVKD. The V gene lost 3 bases and the J gene lost 3 bases, with 14 bases spanning the gap. CDR3 protein: CATSDPRGLFKNIQYF. The DNA of the CDR3 is TGTGCCACCAGTGATCCCCGGGGCCTTTTCAAAAACATTCAGTACTTC.

The rearrangement uses TRBV30 and TRBJ1-2, with 7 bases identical to TRBD1. Trimming removed 7 bases from V and 6 bases from J; junction bases left unmatched: 5. Germline CDR1 is GTSNPN and CDR2 is SVGIG (reference sequence). This CDR3 has 11 amino acids. The CDR3 sequence is CASRQGNGYTF. For the CDR3, the DNA is TGTGCCTCCCGACAGGGAAATGGCTACACCTTC.

Many counts were recorded for this clonotype. V is TRBV5-5 and J is TRBJ2-7, with TRBD2 as a possible D gene (7 bases). Germline V gene lookup returns CDR1 SGHKS and CDR2 YYEKEE (reference sequence). The CDR3 sequence is 16 residues long. V was pared by 4 bases and J by 0 bases, with 17 bases between. This CDR3 reads CASSPVAGASSYEQYF. The CDR3, as DNA: TGTGCCAGCAGCCCCGTGGCGGGGGCGAGCTCCTACGAGCAGTACTTC.